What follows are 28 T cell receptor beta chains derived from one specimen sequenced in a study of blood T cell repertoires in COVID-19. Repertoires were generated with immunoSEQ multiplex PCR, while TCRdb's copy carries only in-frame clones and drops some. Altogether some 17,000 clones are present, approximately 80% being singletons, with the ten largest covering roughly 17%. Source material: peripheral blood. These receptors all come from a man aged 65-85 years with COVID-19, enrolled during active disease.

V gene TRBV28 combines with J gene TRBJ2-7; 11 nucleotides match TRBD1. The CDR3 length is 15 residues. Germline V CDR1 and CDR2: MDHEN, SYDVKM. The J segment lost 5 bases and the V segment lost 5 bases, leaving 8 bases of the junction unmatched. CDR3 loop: CASSTPGTGGHEQYF. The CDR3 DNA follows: TGTGCCAGCAGTACTCCCGGGACAGGGGGACACGAGCAGTACTTC.

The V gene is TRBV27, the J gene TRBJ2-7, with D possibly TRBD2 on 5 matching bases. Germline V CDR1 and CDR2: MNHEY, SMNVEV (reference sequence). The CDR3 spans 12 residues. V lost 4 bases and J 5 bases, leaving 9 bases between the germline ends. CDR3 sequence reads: CASSSLGNEQYF. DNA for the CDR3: TGTGCCAGCAGTTCCCTCGGGAACGAGCAGTACTTC.

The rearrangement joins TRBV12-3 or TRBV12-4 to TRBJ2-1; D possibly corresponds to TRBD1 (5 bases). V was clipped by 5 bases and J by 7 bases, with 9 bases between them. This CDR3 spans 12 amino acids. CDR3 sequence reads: CASSPRTNEQFF. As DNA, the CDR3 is TGTGCCAGCAGTCCGCGGACAAATGAGCAGTTCTTC.

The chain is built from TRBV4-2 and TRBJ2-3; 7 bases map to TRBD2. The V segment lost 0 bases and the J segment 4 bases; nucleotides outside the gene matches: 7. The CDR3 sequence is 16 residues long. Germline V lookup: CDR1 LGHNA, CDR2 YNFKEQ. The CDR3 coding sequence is TGTGCCAGCAGCCAAGATGGTCAGGGAGGGTCAGATACGCAGTATTTT. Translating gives CASSQDGQGGSDTQYF.

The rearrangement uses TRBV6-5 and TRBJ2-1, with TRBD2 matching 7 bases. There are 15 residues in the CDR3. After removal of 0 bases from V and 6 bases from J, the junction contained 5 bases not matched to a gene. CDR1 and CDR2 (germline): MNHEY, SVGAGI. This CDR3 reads CASSYSAGAANEQFF. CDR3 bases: TGTGCCAGCAGTTACTCCGCGGGAGCAGCCAATGAGCAGTTCTTC.

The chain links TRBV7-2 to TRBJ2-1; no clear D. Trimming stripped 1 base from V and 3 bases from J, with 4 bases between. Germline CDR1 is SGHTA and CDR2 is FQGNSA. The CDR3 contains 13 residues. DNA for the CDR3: TGTGCCAGCAGCTTAGACTACTACAATGAGCAGTTCTTC. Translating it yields CASSLDYYNEQFF.

CDR3 coding DNA: TGTGCCAGTACCCCTGGGTCTAGCGGGAGCTACAATGAGCAGTTCTTC. It yields the protein CASTPGSSGSYNEQFF. The chain links TRBV19 to TRBJ2-1; 10 bases are shared with TRBD2. Germline V gives CDR1 LNHDA, CDR2 SQIVND (reference sequence). V dropped 7 bases and J dropped 3; count of bases not matched to a gene: 9. The CDR3 runs to 16 residues.

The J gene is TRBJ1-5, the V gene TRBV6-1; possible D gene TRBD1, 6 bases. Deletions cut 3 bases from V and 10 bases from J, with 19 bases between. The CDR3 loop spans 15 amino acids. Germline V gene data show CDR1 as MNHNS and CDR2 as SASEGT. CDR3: CASSEGHSFFKPQHF. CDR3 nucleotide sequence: TGTGCCAGCAGTGAGGGACATTCCTTTTTCAAACCCCAGCATTTT.

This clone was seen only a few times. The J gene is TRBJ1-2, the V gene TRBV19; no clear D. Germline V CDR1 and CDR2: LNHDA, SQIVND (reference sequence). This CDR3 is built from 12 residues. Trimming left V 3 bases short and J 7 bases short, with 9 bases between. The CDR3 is CASSIELSGYTF. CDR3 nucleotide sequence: TGTGCCAGTAGTATTGAACTTTCTGGCTACACCTTC.

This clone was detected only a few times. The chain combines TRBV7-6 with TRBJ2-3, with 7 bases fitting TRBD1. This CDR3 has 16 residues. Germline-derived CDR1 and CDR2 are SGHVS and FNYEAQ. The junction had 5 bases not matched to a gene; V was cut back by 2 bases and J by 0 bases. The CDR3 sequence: CASSLRPGQSTDTQYF. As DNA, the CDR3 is TGTGCCAGCAGCTTACGGCCGGGACAGAGCACAGATACGCAGTATTTT.

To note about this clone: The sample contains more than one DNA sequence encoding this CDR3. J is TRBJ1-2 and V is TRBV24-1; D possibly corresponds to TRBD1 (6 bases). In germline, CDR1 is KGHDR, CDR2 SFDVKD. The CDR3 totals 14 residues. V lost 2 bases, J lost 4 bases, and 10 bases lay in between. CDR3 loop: CATSDSRGAYGYTF. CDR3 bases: TGTGCCACCAGTGATTCCCGGGGGGCCTATGGCTACACCTTC.

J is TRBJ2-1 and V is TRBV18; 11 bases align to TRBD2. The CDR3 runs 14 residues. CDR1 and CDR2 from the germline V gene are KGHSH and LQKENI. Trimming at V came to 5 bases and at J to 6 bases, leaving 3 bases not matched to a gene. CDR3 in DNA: TGTGCCAGCTCAAATGGACTAGCGGGCAATGAGCAGTTCTTC. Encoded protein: CASSNGLAGNEQFF.

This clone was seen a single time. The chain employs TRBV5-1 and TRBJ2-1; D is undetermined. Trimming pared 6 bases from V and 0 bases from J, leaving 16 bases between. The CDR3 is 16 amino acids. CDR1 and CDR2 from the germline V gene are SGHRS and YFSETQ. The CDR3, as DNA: TGCGCCAGCACCCGGTCACTTTCAAGCTCCTACAATGAGCAGTTCTTC. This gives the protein CASTRSLSSSYNEQFF.

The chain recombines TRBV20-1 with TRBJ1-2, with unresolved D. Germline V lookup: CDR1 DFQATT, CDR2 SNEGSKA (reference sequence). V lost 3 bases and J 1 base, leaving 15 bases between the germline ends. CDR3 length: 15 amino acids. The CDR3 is CSASPANGDNYGYTF. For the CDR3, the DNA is TGCAGTGCTAGTCCCGCGAACGGTGATAACTATGGCTACACCTTC.

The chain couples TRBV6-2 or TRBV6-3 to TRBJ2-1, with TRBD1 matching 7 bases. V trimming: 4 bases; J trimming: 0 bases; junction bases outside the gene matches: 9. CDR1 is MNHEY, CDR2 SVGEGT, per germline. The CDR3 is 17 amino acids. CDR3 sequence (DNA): TGTGCCAGCAGTTTGACCAGGGGGTCGAGCTCCTACAATGAGCAGTTCTTC. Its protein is CASSLTRGSSSYNEQFF.

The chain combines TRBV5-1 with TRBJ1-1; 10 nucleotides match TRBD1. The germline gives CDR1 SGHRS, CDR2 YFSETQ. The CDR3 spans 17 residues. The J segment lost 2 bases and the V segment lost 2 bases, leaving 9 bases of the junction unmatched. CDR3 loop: CASSFYRKTGGNTEAFF. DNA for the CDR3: TGCGCCAGCAGCTTTTATCGGAAGACAGGGGGCAACACTGAAGCTTTCTTT.

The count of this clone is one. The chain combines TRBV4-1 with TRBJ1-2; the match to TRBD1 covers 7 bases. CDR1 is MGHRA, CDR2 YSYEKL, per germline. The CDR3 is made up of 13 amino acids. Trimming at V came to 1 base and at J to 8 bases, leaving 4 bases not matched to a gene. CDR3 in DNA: TGCGCCAGCAGCCAAGGAGGGGGCAGCGGCTACACCTTC. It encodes CASSQGGGSGYTF.

CDR3 sequence (DNA): TGTGCCAGCAGCAAGGACACCTCGAACACTGAAGCTTTCTTT. Translating gives CASSKDTSNTEAFF. The chain carries TRBV5-8 and TRBJ1-1, with TRBD1 as a possible D gene (5 bases). The germline V gene encodes CDR1 SGHTS and CDR2 YDEGEE. Deletions cut 4 bases from V and 1 base from J, with 11 bases between. CDR3 length: 14 amino acids.

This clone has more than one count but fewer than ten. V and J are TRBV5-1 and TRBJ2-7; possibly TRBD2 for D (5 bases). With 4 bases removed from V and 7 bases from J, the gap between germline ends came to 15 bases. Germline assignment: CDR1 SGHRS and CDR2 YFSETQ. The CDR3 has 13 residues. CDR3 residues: CASSPGVRGEQYF. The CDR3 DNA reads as TGCGCCAGCAGCCCCGGGGTTCGAGGAGAGCAGTACTTC.

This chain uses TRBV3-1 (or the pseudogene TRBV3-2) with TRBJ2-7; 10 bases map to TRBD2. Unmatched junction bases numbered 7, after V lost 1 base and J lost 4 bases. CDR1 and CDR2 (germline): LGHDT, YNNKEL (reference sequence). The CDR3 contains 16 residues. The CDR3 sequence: CASSQASGGGFYEQYF. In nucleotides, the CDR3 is TGTGCCAGCAGCCAAGCTAGCGGGGGAGGGTTTTACGAGCAGTACTTC.

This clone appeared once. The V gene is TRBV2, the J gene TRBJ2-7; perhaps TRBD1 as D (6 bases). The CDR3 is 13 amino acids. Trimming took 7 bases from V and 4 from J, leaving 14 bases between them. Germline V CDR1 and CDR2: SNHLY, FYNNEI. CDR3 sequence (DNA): TGTGCCAGCAATCCGACAGACAGGTACGAGCAGTACTTC. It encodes CASNPTDRYEQYF.

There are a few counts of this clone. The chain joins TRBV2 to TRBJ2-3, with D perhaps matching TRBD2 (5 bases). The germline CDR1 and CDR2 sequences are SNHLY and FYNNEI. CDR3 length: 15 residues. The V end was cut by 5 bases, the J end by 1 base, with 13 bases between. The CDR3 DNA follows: TGTGCCAGCAGTTCCCCTAGCCCCCGCACAGATACGCAGTATTTT. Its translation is CASSSPSPRTDTQYF.

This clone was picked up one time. The CDR3 coding sequence is TGCGCCAGCAGCGGGGGACAGGGCGCCAATCAGCCCCAGCATTTT. It translates to CASSGGQGANQPQHF. This rearrangement joins TRBV5-1 to TRBJ1-5; 9 bases line up with TRBD1. The junction had 5 bases not matched to a gene; V was cut back by 4 bases and J by 3 bases. CDR3 length equals 15 residues. From germline, CDR1 is SGHRS and CDR2 YFSETQ.

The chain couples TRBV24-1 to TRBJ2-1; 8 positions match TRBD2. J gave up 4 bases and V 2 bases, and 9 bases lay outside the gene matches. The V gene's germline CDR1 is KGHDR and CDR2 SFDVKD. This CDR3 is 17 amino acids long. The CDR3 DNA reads TGTGCCACCAGTGATTCAGGACTAGCAGCGGGGTACAATGAGCAGTTCTTC. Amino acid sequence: CATSDSGLAAGYNEQFF.

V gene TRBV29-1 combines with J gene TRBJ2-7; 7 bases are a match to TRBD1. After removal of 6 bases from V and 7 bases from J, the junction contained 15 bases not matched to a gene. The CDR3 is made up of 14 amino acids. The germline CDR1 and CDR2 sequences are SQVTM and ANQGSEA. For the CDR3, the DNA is TGCAGCGTAACTTCCGGGACAGAGCTTTCGGAGCAGTACTTC. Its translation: CSVTSGTELSEQYF.

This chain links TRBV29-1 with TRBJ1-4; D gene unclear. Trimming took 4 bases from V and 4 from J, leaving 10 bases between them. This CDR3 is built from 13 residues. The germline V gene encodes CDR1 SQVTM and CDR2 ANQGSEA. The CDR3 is CSVAREDNEKLFF. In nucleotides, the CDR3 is TGCAGCGTTGCCCGGGAAGATAATGAAAAACTGTTTTTT.

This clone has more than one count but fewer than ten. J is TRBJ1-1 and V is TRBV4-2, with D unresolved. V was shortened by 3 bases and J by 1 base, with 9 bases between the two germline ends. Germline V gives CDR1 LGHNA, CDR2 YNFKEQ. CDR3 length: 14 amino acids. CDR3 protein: CASSHKTENTEAFF. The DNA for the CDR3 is TGTGCCAGCAGCCATAAAACAGAGAACACTGAAGCTTTCTTT.

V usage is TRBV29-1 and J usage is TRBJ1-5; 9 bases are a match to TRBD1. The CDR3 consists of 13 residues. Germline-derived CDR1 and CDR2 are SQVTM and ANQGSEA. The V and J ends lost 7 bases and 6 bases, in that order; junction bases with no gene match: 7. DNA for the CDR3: TGCAGCGCGGGACAGGGTGGTTCTCAGCCCCAGCATTTT. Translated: CSAGQGGSQPQHF.